This entry lists 23 T cell receptor beta chains sequenced from one sample in a study of control samples from healthy donors and cancer patients. Produced via immunoSEQ multiplex PCR; TCRdb's table is partial and in-frame only. This table has roughly 120,000 clones, roughly 92% appearing once. Sequenced: blood. The receptor source for this set is a woman under 30 in good health.

This sequence joins TRBV19 and TRBJ1-2; no definite D call. Germline V gene sequence: CDR1 LNHDA, CDR2 SQIVND (reference sequence). Trimming cost V 5 bases and J 3 bases, with 13 bases left between them. The CDR3 spans 14 residues. The CDR3 nucleotides are TGTGCCAGTAGTTTGCGGGGTATGGACTATGGCTACACCTTC. It codes for CASSLRGMDYGYTF.

The table lists this clone with a count of one. The J gene is TRBJ1-1, the V gene TRBV5-1; TRBD1 is a possible D gene (6 bases). This CDR3 comprises 16 residues. Trimming removed 0 bases at V and 1 base at J, with 13 bases between. Germline CDR1 reads SGHRS; CDR2 reads YFSETQ. CDR3 coding DNA: TGCGCCAGCAGCTTGGTAGGTCCAGGGGCGAACACTGAAGCTTTCTTT. It encodes CASSLVGPGANTEAFF.

The chain joins TRBV4-1 to TRBJ1-1; a possible D gene is TRBD1 (5 bases). V dropped 3 bases and J dropped 2 bases, with 13 bases sitting between them. The CDR3 sequence is 15 residues long. Germline V gene lookup returns CDR1 MGHRA and CDR2 YSYEKL. The CDR3 DNA sequence: TGCGCCAGCAGCCAGATGTGGGACCCAAACACTGAAGCTTTCTTT. Protein sequence: CASSQMWDPNTEAFF.

This clone was seen a handful of times. Given a much more abundant clone one base away, this may be a read error. This sequence joins TRBV7-9 and TRBJ1-6; no clear D gene. This CDR3 region has 15 residues. V lost 1 base, J lost 0 bases, and 4 bases lay in between. CDR1 and CDR2 (germline): SEHNR, FQNEAQ (reference sequence). The CDR3 bases are TGTGCCAGCAGCTTAGGTAGCTCCTATAATTCACCCCTCCACTTT. Its translation: CASSLGSSYNSPLHF.

CDR3 in DNA: TGTGCCACCAGTGATGGGGGCGACAGGGGGTGGTTTGGTATGCAGTATTTT. It translates to CATSDGGDRGWFGMQYF. The chain is built from TRBV24-1 and TRBJ2-3; 9 bases are a match to TRBD1. The CDR3 covers 17 residues. V was pared by 3 bases and J by 11 bases, with 17 bases of the junction left unmatched. CDR1 and CDR2 from the germline V gene are KGHDR and SFDVKD.

The V call is TRBV19, the J call TRBJ1-1; no definite D call. V was shortened by 9 bases and J by 2 bases, with 10 bases between the two germline ends. In germline, CDR1 is LNHDA, CDR2 SQIVND (reference sequence). The CDR3 is 12 residues long. As DNA, the CDR3 is TGTGCCAGCCACAGCCTAAACACTGAAGCTTTCTTT. Amino acids: CASHSLNTEAFF.

This chain connects TRBV7-9 to TRBJ2-7; D may correspond to TRBD1 or TRBD2 (5 bases each). This CDR3 contains 18 residues. Germline-derived CDR1 and CDR2 are SEHNR and FQNEAQ (reference sequence). The germline V and J ends were trimmed by 0 bases and 0 bases, with 18 bases remaining between them. The CDR3 DNA reads TGTGCCAGCAGCTTAGCGGTGGGGCGGGTAAGAAACTCCTACGAGCAGTACTTC. It encodes CASSLAVGRVRNSYEQYF.

This chain connects TRBV5-4 to TRBJ2-7, with D hard to call. Germline values: CDR1 SGHNT, CDR2 YYREEE (reference sequence). The CDR3 runs 14 residues. Trimming pared 1 base from V and 1 base from J, leaving 9 bases between. DNA of the CDR3: TGTGCCAGCAGCTTGTACGGTCCGTCCTACGAGCAGTACTTC. Translating gives CASSLYGPSYEQYF.

The chain combines TRBV27 with TRBJ1-6, with TRBD1 identical over 7 bases. The germline gives CDR1 MNHEY, CDR2 SMNVEV (reference sequence). Trimming removed 3 bases from V and 15 bases from J; junction bases left unmatched: 8. The CDR3 runs to 13 residues. CDR3 residues: CASSLGGQSRLHF. CDR3 in DNA: TGTGCCAGCAGTTTGGGGGGACAGTCCCGCCTCCACTTT.

Here the CDR3 reads CASSLLGGGAGYEQYF. The CDR3, as DNA: TGTGCCAGCAGTTTATTGGGTGGGGGGGCCGGATACGAGCAGTACTTC. V gene TRBV28 combines with J gene TRBJ2-7, with TRBD2 as a possible D gene (7 bases). The CDR3 is 16 residues long. CDR1 MDHEN and CDR2 SYDVKM come from the germline V gene. Trimming removed 1 base from V and 4 bases from J, with 17 bases in between.

This chain joins TRBV9 and TRBJ2-3; D is uncertain. The V gene lost 0 bases and the J gene lost 2 bases, with 4 bases spanning the gap. Germline values: CDR1 SGDLS, CDR2 YYNGEE. The CDR3 extends over 13 amino acids. DNA for the CDR3: TGTGCCAGCAGCGTAGGGGACACAGATACGCAGTATTTT. Residues: CASSVGDTDTQYF.

V gene TRBV23-1 combines with J gene TRBJ2-1; no definite D call. TRBV23-1 is an ORF; its function is uncertain. There are 14 residues in the CDR3. V was shortened by 4 bases and J by 8 bases, with 15 bases between the two germline ends. The chain's CDR3 is CASSPRTLLYEQFF. The CDR3 nucleotides are TGCGCCAGCAGTCCAAGGACCCTACTCTATGAGCAGTTCTTC.

The chain uses TRBV12-3 or TRBV12-4 and TRBJ1-2, with D unresolved. The germline V and J ends were trimmed by 5 bases and 4 bases, with 8 bases remaining between them. The CDR3 totals 12 residues. CDR3 region: CASSRQTYGYTF. The CDR3 region has the DNA TGTGCCAGCAGTCGCCAGACCTATGGCTACACCTTC.

DNA of the CDR3: TGCAGTGCCCCTGATGGGGGGGAGCTGTTTTTT. This sequence encodes CSAPDGGELFF. The rearrangement links TRBV20-1 to TRBJ2-2, with D unclear. This CDR3 has 11 amino acids. Per germline, CDR1 DFQATT and CDR2 SNEGSKA (reference sequence). Trimming took off 6 bases at V and 8 bases at J, with 10 bases between the two ends.

A single count supports this clone. The V and J genes are TRBV6-1 and TRBJ1-2, with D tentatively TRBD1 (5 bases). Per germline, CDR1 MNHNS and CDR2 SASEGT. This CDR3 has 16 amino acids. The V end was cut by 4 bases, the J end by 2 bases, with 17 bases between. The CDR3 sequence: CASSASQLQVNYGYTF. The CDR3 DNA reads as TGTGCCAGCAGTGCTTCTCAGCTACAGGTGAACTATGGCTACACCTTC.

The chain has TRBV28 and TRBJ1-1; the match to TRBD1 covers 7 bases. V trimming: 5 bases; J trimming: 10 bases; junction bases outside the gene matches: 7. Germline CDR1 and CDR2: MDHEN and SYDVKM. The CDR3 has 12 amino acids. The CDR3 is CASSRDRPPAFF. CDR3 nucleotides: TGTGCCAGCAGTCGGGACAGACCTCCAGCTTTCTTT.

The chain is built from TRBV4-3 and TRBJ2-3, with 10 bases that match TRBD2. The CDR3 consists of 15 residues. Looked up from germline, CDR1 is LGHNA and CDR2 is YSLEER. Unmatched junction bases numbered 4, after V lost 2 bases and J lost 5 bases. The CDR3 loop reads CASSQSGGALDTQYF. As DNA, the CDR3 is TGCGCCAGCAGCCAAAGCGGGGGGGCGCTAGATACGCAGTATTTT.

The rearrangement links TRBV28 to TRBJ2-1; TRBD1 matches at 9 bases. Germline CDR1 is MDHEN and CDR2 is SYDVKM. The CDR3 contains 16 residues. Trimming at V came to 3 bases and at J to 7 bases, leaving 10 bases not matched to a gene. CDR3 sequence: CASSFGGTGSRNEQFF. As DNA, the CDR3 is TGTGCCAGCAGTTTTGGGGGGACAGGGTCGCGGAATGAGCAGTTCTTC.

This clone occurred once. The chain has TRBV7-6 and TRBJ1-5, with 9 nucleotides matching TRBD1. Trimming at V came to 5 bases and at J to 3 bases, leaving 8 bases not matched to a gene. The CDR3 has 16 residues. CDR1 and CDR2 (germline): SGHVS, FNYEAQ. The CDR3: CASSPQTGGNNQPQHF. Here the CDR3 DNA reads TGTGCCAGCAGCCCACAAACAGGGGGCAACAATCAGCCCCAGCATTTT.

The chain is built from TRBV24-1 and TRBJ2-2; no definite D call. Between the trimmed V and J ends, which lost 0 bases and 3 bases, there was a span of 13 bases. CDR1 is KGHDR and CDR2 is SFDVKD in the germline V gene. CDR3 size: 17 residues. CDR3 DNA: TGTGCCACCAGTGATTTGTGGGTCGGAAGGGACACCGGGGAGCTGTTTTTT. This gives the protein CATSDLWVGRDTGELFF.

The V and J genes are TRBV27 and TRBJ1-1, with D perhaps matching TRBD1 (5 bases). The V end was cut by 4 bases, the J end by 7 bases, with 13 bases between. CDR1 and CDR2 (germline): MNHEY, SMNVEV (reference sequence). CDR3 length: 13 residues. The CDR3 DNA reads as TGTGCCAGCAGTTCAGGGAGATGGGGTGAAGCTTTCTTT. It yields the protein CASSSGRWGEAFF.

This clone came up a few times. This chain links TRBV27 with TRBJ2-3, with 13 bases matching TRBD2. The CDR3 extends over 17 amino acids. CDR1 and CDR2 (germline): MNHEY, SMNVEV (reference sequence). The J segment lost 7 bases and the V segment lost 5 bases, leaving 12 bases of the junction unmatched. Written as DNA, the CDR3 is TGTGCCAGCAGTGCCCCACCGGGACTAGCGGGATCGCATACGCAGTATTTT. This codes for CASSAPPGLAGSHTQYF.

The rearrangement uses TRBV4-2 and TRBJ2-7, with 10 bases aligning to TRBD1. CDR3 length equals 15 residues. V lost 8 bases and J lost 7; bases outside the gene matches: 14. Germline CDR1 LGHNA, CDR2 YNFKEQ. CDR3 amino acids: CASGGTGALRAEQYF. CDR3 bases: TGTGCCAGCGGTGGGACAGGGGCCCTACGGGCGGAGCAGTACTTC.